The present entry profiles one T cell receptor beta chain with its context. TCRdb's table, derived via immunoSEQ multiplex PCR, lists solely in-frame clones and lacks some. The data contain 120,000 to 150,000 clones, under 90% of them singletons. The record originates from a study of blood T cell repertoires in COVID-19. On the study more broadly: The cDNA or gDNA used as material had been derived from T cells, B-cell-depleted T cells, or PBMCs.

V was pared by 1 base and J by 11 bases, with 8 bases of the junction left unmatched. Per germline, CDR1 GTSNPN and CDR2 SVGIG (reference sequence). The CDR3 consists of 14 residues. Participants came from roughly 23 US areas, aged roughly 18 to 89 years. Participant-reported clinical history was the basis for cohort assignment. No more than 2 weeks before study entry, exposed participants had met a case of COVID-19. The rearrangement joins TRBV30 to TRBJ1-4, with 9 bases aligning to TRBD1. Input material: PBMCs or T cells enriched from blood (not recorded which). This TCR derives from a woman aged 18 to 35 who had been exposed to COVID-19. The CDR3 spells CAWSGGTGTGKLFF. The CDR3, as DNA: TGTGCCTGGAGTGGAGGGACAGGGACGGGGAAACTGTTTTTT.